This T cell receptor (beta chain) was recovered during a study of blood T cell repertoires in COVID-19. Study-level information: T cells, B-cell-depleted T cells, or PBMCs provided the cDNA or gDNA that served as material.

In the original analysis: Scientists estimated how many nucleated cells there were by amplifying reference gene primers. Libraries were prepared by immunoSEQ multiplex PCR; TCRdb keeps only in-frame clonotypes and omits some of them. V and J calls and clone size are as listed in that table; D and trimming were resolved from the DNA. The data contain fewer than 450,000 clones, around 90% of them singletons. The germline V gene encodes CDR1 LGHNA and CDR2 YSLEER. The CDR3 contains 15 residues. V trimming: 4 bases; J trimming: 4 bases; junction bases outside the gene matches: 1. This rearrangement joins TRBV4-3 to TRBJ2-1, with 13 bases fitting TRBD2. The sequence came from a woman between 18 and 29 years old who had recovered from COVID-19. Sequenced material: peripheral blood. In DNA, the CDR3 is TGCGCCAGCAGCCGGACTAGCGGGAGTTACAATGAGCAGTTCTTC. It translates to CASSRTSGSYNEQFF.